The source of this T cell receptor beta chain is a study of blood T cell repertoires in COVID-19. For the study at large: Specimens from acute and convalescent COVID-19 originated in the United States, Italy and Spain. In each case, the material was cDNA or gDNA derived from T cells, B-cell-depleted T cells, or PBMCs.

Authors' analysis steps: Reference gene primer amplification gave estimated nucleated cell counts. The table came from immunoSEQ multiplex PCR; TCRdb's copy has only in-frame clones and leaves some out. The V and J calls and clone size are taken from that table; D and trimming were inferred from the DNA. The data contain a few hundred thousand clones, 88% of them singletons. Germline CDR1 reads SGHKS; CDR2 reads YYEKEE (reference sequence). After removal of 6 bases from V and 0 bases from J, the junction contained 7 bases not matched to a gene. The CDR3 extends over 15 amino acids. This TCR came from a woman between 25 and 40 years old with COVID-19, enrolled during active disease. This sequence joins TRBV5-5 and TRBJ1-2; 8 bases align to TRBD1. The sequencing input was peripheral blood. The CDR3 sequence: CASTATGAPNYGYTF. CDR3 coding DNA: TGTGCCAGCACCGCGACAGGGGCGCCTAACTATGGCTACACCTTC.